Sequencing of this TCR beta chain was carried out in a study of persistence of HIV-infected CD4 T cells (dated by TCRdb to 2020 to 2022). Notes on the research overall: The median time participants had been on suppressive ART was over seven years. Peripheral blood samples of up to roughly 180 mL were obtained at multiple time points, with the exception of a couple of participants, for whom leukapheresis was performed at a single time point. Anti-CD3/anti-CD28 stimulation activated a higher proportion of cells, with a lower memory fraction, than antigen stimulation. The study isolated CMV- and HIV-1 Gag-responding CD4+ T cells from ART-treated individuals to examine antigen-driven clonal expansion of HIV-1-infected cells. Proviral sequencing was used to assess clonality among infected cells, whereas TCRbeta sequencing gauged the clonality of all cells within each sorted population. Cross-participant TCR cluster analysis included about 8 participants for CMV and six or seven participants for Gag.

This sample's treatment or condition label indicates: suppressive antiretroviral therapy. Cells were stimulated with anti-CD3/anti-CD28 magnetic beads as a nonspecific positive control representing the CD4+ T cell repertoire. CD4+ T cells that responded were sorted based on upregulation of both CD40 ligand and CD69. Participants were HIV-1-infected adults who started suppressive ART during chronic infection. For at least 4 years, the participants' plasma HIV-1 RNA had been undetectable, below 50 copies/mL. To be included, participants needed a CD4+ T cell count above 400 cells/uL and a positive CMV serology. Before stimulation, PBMCs were isolated using density centrifugation and depleted of CD8+ T cells. For around 18 hours, the CD8-depleted PBMCs were stimulated with anti-CD28/CD49d costimulation, a CD40-blocking antibody, and enfuvirtide to prevent new infections. Sorting was done on either a Beckman Coulter MoFlo Legacy or an XDP sorter, and propidium iodide was used to exclude dead cells. For samples with more than one million cells, genomic DNA was extracted with the QIAamp DNA Mini Kit, and for all other samples the Quick-DNA Microprep Kit was used.

TCRbeta repertoires were sequenced from genomic DNA with the immunoSEQ hsTCRB assay version 4 in survey mode. For TCRbeta sequencing, genomic DNA was diluted to roughly 10 ng/uL, with up to 1 ug used per sample. In the source study's methods: Analysis of the TCRbeta data was done in ImmunoSeq Analyzer 3.0, and diversity was computed on productive nucleotide rearrangements. Using the Immunarch R package, lower-bound TCR diversity was estimated with the improved Chao index and clonality was estimated with the Gini coefficient. When different nucleotide rearrangements encoded the same CDR3beta amino acid sequence, each rearrangement was treated as a distinct clonotype. Differential abundance analysis found TCRbeta sequences that were significantly enriched in antigen-responding cells compared with anti-CD3/anti-CD28-activated cells. GLIPH2 clustered TCRs by predicted peptide-MHC specificity, both within individual participants and across merged participant data sets. TCRdb obtained this table from immuneACCESS and retained in-frame rearrangements with V and J assigned. These tables miss some clones; where compared with another copy, unresolved V genes account for less than half of the shortfall, and the remainder is unexplained. The DNA gave D and trimming, while V, J and clone size come from that table. Here the sample has 40,000 or so clones; around 90% occur a single time. Jointly, the top ten make up 0.4% to 0.5% of the sample.

What the work shows at the level of the full study, not this receptor alone: Within the same sorted populations, how oligoclonal the TCRs were correlated with how oligoclonal the proviruses were. Only a small number of individuals took part in the study, and the range of antigens tested was limited. Bulk TCR analyses could not be restricted to the rare CMV-responding cells that actually carried HIV-1 proviruses. Antigen-responding cells were enriched for degenerate expanded CDR3beta sequences, which suggests convergent selection of CD4+ responses to CMV and Gag. TCRbeta richness in CMV- and Gag-responding cells was significantly lower than in anti-CD3/anti-CD28-responding cells; CMV-responding cells had higher oligoclonality than CD3/CD28-stimulated and Gag-responding cells.

Concerning this clone: Which antigen it targets is not known. Within one base of it there is no much larger clone, and no base qualities were kept.

From cysteine to phenylalanine, the CDR3 is 17 amino acids long. Here the CDR3 DNA is all that survives: 51 bases in frame from base 1. V loses 6 bases at its end and J loses 3 bases; junction bases beyond the gene matches: 11. CDR1 and CDR2 are read off the germline V gene as KGHSH and LQKENI. Here the sequenced sample was CD4+ T cells sorted from PBMCs after approximately 20-hour stimulation, taken from a patient who received antiretroviral therapy. This specimen's cell subset or site label, per the study, means: CD40L+CD69+ CD4 T cells responding to anti-CD3/anti-CD28 beads, representing the overall repertoire. This receptor was obtained from an adult woman with HIV who was CMV-seropositive. The chain is assembled from TRBV18 and TRBJ1-6, and TRBD1 aligns with 7 junction nucleotides. The encoded CDR3 is CASSPIRQGDYNSPLHF. The nucleotides read TGTGCCAGCTCCCCGATTAGACAGGGAGACTATAATTCACCCCTCCACTTT. The CDR3, completed at both ends by the reference TRBV18 and TRBJ1-6 genes, gives the full variable domain NAGVMQNPRHLVRRRGQEARLRCSPMKGHSHVYWYRQLPEEGLKFMVYLQKENIIDESGMPKERFSAEFPKEGPSILRIQQVVRGDSAAYFCASSPIRQGDYNSPLHFGNGTRLTVT.